This entry lists 3 T cell receptor beta chains sequenced from one sample in a study of T cell repertoires in cytomegalovirus infection. Via MiXCR, TCRdb re-called the reads, giving one row per CDR3 protein. The sample has nearly 650,000 distinct CDR3 sequences; around 24% are singletons. Specimen: CD8+ T cells from PBMCs. The source is a human donor in good health (CMV status not recorded). Some clones in this sample may be carry-over from other donors' samples.

In this sample, this clonotype turned up a few times. The chain has TRBV6-2 or TRBV6-3 and TRBJ1-1; D unclear. The CDR3 is 14 amino acids. V lost 6 bases to trimming and J lost 0 bases, with 11 bases between them. Per the germline V gene, CDR1 is MNHEY and CDR2 is SVGEGT. The CDR3 region is CASRADYMNTEAFF. The CDR3 DNA reads as TGTGCCAGCAGGGCAGATTACATGAACACTGAAGCTTTCTTT.

The chain is built from TRBV7-6 and TRBJ2-2; D is possibly TRBD1 (5 bases). CDR1 is SGHVS, CDR2 FNYEAQ, per germline. V lost 5 bases to trimming and J lost 1 base, with 11 bases between them. There are 15 residues in the CDR3. The DNA for the CDR3 is TGTGCCAGCAGCCGGGTAGGGGAGAACACCGGGGAGCTGTTTTTT. Residues: CASSRVGENTGELFF. Together with reference TRBV7-6 and TRBJ2-2, the CDR3 gives the full variable domain: GAGVSQSPRYKVTKRGQDVALRCDPISGHVSLYWYRQALGQGPEFLTYFNYEAQQDKSGLPNDRFSAERPEGSISTLTIQRTEQRDSAMYRCASSRVGENTGELFFGEGSRLTVL.

The rearrangement joins TRBV9 to TRBJ2-7; no clear D. This CDR3 spans 14 amino acids. Per germline, CDR1 SGDLS and CDR2 YYNGEE. Deletions cut 0 bases from V and 0 bases from J, with 7 bases between. For the CDR3, the DNA is TGTGCCAGCAGCGTAGCTTCGGCCTCCTACGAGCAGTACTTC. It codes for CASSVASASYEQYF.